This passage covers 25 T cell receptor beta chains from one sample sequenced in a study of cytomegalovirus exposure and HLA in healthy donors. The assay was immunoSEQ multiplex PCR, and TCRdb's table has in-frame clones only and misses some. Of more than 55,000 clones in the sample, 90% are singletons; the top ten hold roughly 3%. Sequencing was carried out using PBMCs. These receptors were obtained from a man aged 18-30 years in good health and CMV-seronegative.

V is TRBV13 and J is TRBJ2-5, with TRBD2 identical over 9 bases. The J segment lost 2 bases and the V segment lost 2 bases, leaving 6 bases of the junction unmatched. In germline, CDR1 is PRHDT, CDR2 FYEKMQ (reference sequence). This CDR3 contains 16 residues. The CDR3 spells CASSLMSSGTQETQYF. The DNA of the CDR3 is TGTGCCAGCAGCTTAATGTCTAGCGGGACACAAGAGACCCAGTACTTC.

CDR3 in amino acids: CAWSGDRGDEQYF. The CDR3 DNA follows: TGTGCCTGGAGTGGGGACAGGGGTGACGAGCAGTACTTC. The V gene is TRBV30, the J gene TRBJ2-7, with 10 bases matching TRBD1. Trimming removed 1 base from V and 5 bases from J; junction bases left unmatched: 2. Germline V gene data show CDR1 as GTSNPN and CDR2 as SVGIG (reference sequence). The CDR3 is 13 residues long.

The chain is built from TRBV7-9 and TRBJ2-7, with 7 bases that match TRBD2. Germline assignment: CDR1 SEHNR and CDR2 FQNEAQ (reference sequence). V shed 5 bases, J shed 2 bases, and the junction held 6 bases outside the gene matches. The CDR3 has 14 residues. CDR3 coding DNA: TGTGCCAGCAGCGCCAGGAGCGGGACCTACGAGCAGTACTTC. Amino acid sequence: CASSARSGTYEQYF.

The CDR3 reads CASSFGTVGYGYTF. The CDR3 nucleotides are TGTGCCAGCAGTTTCGGGACAGTTGGCTATGGCTACACCTTC. The V call is TRBV28, the J call TRBJ1-2; TRBD1 matches at 7 bases. Germline CDR1 is MDHEN and CDR2 is SYDVKM. The CDR3 loop spans 14 amino acids. V gave up 3 bases and J gave up 4 bases; unmatched junction bases: 5.

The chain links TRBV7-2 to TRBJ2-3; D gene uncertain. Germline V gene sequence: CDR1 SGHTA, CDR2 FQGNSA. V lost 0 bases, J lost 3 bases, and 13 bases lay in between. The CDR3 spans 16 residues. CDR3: CASSLAPPRRTDTQYF. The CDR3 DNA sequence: TGTGCCAGCAGCTTAGCCCCCCCCCGGCGGACAGATACGCAGTATTTT.

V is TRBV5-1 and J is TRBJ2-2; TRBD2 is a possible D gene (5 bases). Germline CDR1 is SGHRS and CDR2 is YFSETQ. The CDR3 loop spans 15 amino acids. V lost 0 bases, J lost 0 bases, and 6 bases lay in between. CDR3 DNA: TGCGCCAGCAGCTTGGCAGCGGCGAACACCGGGGAGCTGTTTTTT. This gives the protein CASSLAAANTGELFF.

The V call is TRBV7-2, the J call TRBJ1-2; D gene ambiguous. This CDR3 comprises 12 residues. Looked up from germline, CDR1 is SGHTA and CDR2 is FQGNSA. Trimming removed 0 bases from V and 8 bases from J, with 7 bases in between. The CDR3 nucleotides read TGTGCCAGCAGCTTAGCCTCCAGGGGCTACACCTTC. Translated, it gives CASSLASRGYTF.

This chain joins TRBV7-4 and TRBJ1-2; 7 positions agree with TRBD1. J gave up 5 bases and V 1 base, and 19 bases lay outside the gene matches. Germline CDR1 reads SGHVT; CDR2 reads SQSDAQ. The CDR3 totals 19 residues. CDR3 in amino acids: CASSLGRGPGGLFRYGYTF. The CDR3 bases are TGTGCCAGCAGCTTAGGAAGGGGGCCCGGGGGCCTTTTCAGGTATGGCTACACCTTC. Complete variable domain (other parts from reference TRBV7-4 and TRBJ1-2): GAGVSQSPRYKVAKRGRDVALRCDSISGHVTLYWYRQTLGQGSEVLTYSQSDAQRDKSGRPSGRFSAERPERSVSTLKIQRTEQGDSAVYLCASSLGRGPGGLFRYGYTFGSGTRLTVV.

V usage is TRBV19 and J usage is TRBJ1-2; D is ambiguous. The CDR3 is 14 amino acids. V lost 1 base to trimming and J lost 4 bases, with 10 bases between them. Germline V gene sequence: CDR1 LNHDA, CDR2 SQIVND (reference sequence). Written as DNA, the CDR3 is TGTGCCAGTAGTATAGTTTTCCAGTCCTATGGCTACACCTTC. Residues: CASSIVFQSYGYTF.

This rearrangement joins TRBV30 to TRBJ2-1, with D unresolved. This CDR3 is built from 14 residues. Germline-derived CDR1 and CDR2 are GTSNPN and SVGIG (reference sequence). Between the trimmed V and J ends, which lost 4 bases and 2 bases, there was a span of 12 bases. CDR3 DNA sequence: TGTGCCTGGACCCAGCGAGCCCCCTACAATGAGCAGTTCTTC. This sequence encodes CAWTQRAPYNEQFF.

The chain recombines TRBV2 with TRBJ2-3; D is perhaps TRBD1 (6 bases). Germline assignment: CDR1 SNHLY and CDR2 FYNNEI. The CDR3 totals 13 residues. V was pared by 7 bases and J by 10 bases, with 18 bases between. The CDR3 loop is CASTTGQISPQYF. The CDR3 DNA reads TGTGCCAGCACCACCGGACAGATCAGTCCGCAGTATTTT.

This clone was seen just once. Here the CDR3 reads CASSEYGDRGTGELFF. Written as DNA, the CDR3 is TGTGCCAGCAGTGAATATGGAGACAGGGGAACCGGGGAGCTGTTTTTT. The chain couples TRBV25-1 to TRBJ2-2; TRBD1 aligns across 8 bases. CDR1 is MGHDK and CDR2 is SYGVNS in the germline V gene. Trimming took 0 bases from V and 5 from J; bases not matched to a gene: 5. The CDR3 is made up of 16 amino acids.

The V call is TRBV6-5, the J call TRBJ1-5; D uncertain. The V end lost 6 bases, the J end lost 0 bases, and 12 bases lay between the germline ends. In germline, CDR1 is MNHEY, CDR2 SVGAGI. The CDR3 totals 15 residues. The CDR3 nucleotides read TGTGCCAGCAGCCCTACCTTCTATAGCAATCAGCCCCAGCATTTT. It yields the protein CASSPTFYSNQPQHF.

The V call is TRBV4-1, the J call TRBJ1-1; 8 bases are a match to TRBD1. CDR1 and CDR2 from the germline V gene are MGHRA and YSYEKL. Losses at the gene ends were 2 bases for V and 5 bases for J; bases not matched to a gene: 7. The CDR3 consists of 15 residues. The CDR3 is CASSQSDRVRTEAFF. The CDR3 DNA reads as TGCGCCAGCAGCCAATCGGACAGGGTGAGAACTGAAGCTTTCTTT.

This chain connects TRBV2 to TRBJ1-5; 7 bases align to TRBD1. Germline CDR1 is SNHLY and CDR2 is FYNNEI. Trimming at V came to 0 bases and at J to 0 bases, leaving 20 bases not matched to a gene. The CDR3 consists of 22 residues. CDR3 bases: TGTGCCAGCAGTGAAGCCCTACCCTTACGGGACAGCTGGGGCGATAGCAATCAGCCCCAGCATTTT. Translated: CASSEALPLRDSWGDSNQPQHF.

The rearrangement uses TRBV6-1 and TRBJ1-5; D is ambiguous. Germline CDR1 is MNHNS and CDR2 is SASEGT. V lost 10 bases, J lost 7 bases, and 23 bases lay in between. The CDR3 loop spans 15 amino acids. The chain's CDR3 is CATVPESVGGQPQHF. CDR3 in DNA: TGTGCCACCGTCCCCGAGTCTGTGGGAGGACAGCCCCAGCATTTT.

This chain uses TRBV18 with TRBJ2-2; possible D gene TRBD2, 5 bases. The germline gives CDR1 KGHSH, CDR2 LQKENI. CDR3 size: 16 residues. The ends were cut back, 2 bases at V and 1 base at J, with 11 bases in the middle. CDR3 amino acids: CASSPLIGENTGELFF. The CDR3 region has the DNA TGTGCCAGCTCACCATTAATCGGGGAGAACACCGGGGAGCTGTTTTTT. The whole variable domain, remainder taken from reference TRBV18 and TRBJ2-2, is NAGVMQNPRHLVRRRGQEARLRCSPMKGHSHVYWYRQLPEEGLKFMVYLQKENIIDESGMPKERFSAEFPKEGPSILRIQQVVRGDSAAYFCASSPLIGENTGELFFGEGSRLTVL.

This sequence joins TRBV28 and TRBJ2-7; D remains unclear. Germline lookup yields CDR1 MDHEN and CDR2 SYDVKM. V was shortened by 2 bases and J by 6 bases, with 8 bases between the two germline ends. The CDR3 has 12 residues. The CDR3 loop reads CASSLMRSEQYF. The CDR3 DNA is TGTGCCAGCAGTTTAATGCGGTCCGAGCAGTACTTC.

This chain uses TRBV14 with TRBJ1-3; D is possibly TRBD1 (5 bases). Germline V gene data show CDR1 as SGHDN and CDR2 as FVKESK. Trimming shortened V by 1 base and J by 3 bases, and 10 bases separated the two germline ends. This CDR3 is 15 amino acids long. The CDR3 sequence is CASSQVRGYGNTIYF. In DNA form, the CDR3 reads TGTGCCAGCAGCCAAGTTCGGGGGTATGGAAACACCATATATTTT.

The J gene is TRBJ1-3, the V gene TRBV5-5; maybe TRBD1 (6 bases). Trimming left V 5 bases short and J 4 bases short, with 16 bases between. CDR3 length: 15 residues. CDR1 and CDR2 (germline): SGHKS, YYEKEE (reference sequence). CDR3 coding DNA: TGTGCCAGCAGAGCGATCCAGGGACAAGGAAACACCATATATTTT. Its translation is CASRAIQGQGNTIYF.

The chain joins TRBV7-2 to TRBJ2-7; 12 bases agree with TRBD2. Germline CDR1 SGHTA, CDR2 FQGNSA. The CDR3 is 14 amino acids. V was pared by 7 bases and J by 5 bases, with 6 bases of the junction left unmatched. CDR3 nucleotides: TGTGCCAGCACCCGACTAGCGGGAGTGGACGAGCAGTACTTC. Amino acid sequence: CASTRLAGVDEQYF.

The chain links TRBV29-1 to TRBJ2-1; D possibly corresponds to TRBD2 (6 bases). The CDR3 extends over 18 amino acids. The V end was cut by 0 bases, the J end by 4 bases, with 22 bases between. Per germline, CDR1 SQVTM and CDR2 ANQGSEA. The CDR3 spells CSVEDRAGVAEYYNEQFF. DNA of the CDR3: TGCAGCGTTGAAGATCGGGCCGGGGTAGCGGAGTATTACAATGAGCAGTTCTTC.

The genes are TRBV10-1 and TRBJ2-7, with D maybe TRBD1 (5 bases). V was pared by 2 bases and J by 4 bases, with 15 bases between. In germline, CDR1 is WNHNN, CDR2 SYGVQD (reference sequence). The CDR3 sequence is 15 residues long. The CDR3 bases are TGCGCCAGCAGTGAGGTGAATAGGGGCGGATACGAGCAGTACTTC. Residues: CASSEVNRGGYEQYF.

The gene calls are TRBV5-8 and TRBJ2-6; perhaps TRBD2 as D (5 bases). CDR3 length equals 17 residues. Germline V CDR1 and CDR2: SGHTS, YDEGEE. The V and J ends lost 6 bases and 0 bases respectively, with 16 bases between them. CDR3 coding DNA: TGTGCCAGCACCCCGAGGGCGGGCCGCTCTGGGGCCAACGTCCTGACTTTC. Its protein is CASTPRAGRSGANVLTF. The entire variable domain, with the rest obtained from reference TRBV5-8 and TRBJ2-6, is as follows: EAGVTQSPTHLIKTRGQQATLRCSPISGHTSVYWYQQALGLGLQFLLWYDEGEERNRGNFPPRFSGRQFPNYSSELNVNALELEDSALYLCASTPRAGRSGANVLTFGAGSRLTVL.

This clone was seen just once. The CDR3: CASSQSNGLAGGPIVSDTQYF. The CDR3 DNA is TGCGCCAGCAGTCAATCGAACGGGCTAGCGGGAGGTCCTATTGTCTCAGATACGCAGTATTTT. The chain recombines TRBV23-1 with TRBJ2-3; 11 nucleotides agree with TRBD2. TRBV23-1 is known as an ORF, though its function is uncertain. This CDR3 has 21 residues. Unmatched junction bases numbered 18, after V lost 0 bases and J lost 4 bases.